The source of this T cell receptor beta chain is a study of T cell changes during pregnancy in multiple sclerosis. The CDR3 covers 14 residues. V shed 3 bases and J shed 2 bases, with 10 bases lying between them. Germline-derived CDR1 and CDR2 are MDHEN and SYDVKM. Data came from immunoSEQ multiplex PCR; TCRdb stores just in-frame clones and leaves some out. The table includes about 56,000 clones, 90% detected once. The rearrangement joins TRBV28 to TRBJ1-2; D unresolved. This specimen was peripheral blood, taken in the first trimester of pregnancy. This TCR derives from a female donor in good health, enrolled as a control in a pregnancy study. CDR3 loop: CASSLGQLNYGYTF. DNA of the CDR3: TGTGCCAGCAGTTTGGGCCAGTTAAACTATGGCTACACCTTC.